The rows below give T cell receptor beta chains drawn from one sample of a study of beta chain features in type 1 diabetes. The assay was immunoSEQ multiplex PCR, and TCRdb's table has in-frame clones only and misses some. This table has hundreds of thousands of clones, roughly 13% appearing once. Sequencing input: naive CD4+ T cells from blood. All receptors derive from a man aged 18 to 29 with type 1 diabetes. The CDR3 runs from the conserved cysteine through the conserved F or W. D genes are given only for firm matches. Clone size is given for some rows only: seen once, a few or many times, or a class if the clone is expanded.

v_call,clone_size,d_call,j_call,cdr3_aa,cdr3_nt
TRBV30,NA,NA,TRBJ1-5,CAWSLDSSNQPQHF,TGTGCCTGGAGCCTGGACAGTAGCAATCAGCCCCAGCATTTT
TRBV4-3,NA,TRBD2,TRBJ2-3,CASSQATSGGAADTQYF,TGCGCCAGCAGCCAAGCAACTAGCGGGGGGGCCGCAGATACGCAGTATTTT
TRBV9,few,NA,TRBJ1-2,CASSVGTSNYGYTF,TGTGCCAGCAGCGTAGGGACCTCTAACTATGGCTACACCTTC
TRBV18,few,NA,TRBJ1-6,CASSPNPPGMNSPLHF,TGTGCCAGCTCACCAAATCCTCCAGGGATGAATTCACCCCTCCACTTT
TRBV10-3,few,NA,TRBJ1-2,CAISEQGPYGYTF,TGTGCCATCAGTGAGCAGGGACCCTATGGCTACACCTTC
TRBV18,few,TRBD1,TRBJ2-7,CASSPPGQGRDEQYF,TGTGCCAGCTCACCACCGGGACAGGGAAGAGACGAGCAGTACTTC
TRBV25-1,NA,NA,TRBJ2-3,CASHSTDTQYF,TGTGCCAGCCATTCGACAGATACGCAGTATTTT
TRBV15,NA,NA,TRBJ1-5,CATSRDGGSQHF,TGTGCCACCAGCAGAGATGGAGGCTCCCAGCATTTT
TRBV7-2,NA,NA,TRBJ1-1,CASSQTPRDTEAFF,TGTGCCAGCAGTCAGACCCCCCGCGACACTGAAGCTTTCTTT
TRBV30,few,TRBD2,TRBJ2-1,CAWSVRGSGSYNEQFF,TGTGCCTGGAGTGTAAGAGGTAGCGGGAGTTACAATGAGCAGTTCTTC
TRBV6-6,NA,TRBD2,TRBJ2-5,CASSQAGEETQYF,TGTGCCAGCAGTCAAGCGGGGGAAGAGACCCAGTACTTC
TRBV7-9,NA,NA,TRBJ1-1,CASTPSGVTEAFF,TGTGCCAGCACCCCCAGCGGGGTCACTGAAGCTTTCTTT
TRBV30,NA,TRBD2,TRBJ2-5,CAWTGLAGGQTQYF,TGTGCCTGGACAGGACTAGCGGGAGGGCAGACCCAGTACTTC
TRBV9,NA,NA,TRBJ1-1,CASSPPGAEAFF,TGTGCCAGCAGCCCACCCGGAGCTGAAGCTTTCTTT
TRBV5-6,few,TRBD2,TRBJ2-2,CASSPGLAGGLLYTGELFF,TGTGCCAGCAGCCCCGGACTAGCGGGGGGGCTATTGTACACCGGGGAGCTGTTTTTT
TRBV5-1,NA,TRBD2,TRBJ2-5,CASSRSGSVQETQYF,TGCGCCAGCAGCCGGAGCGGGAGTGTTCAAGAGACCCAGTACTTC
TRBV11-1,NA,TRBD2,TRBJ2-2,CASSGLAETGELFF,TGTGCCAGCAGCGGACTAGCGGAAACCGGGGAGCTGTTTTTT
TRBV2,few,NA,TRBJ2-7,CASSGAGSSYEQYF,TGTGCCAGCAGTGGGGCAGGAAGCTCCTACGAGCAGTACTTC
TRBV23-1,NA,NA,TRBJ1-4,CASSPGRENEKLFF,TGCGCCAGCAGTCCAGGCCGTGAGAATGAAAAACTGTTTTTT
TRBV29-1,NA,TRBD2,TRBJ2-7,CSVAGTSGIQQGSYEQYF,TGCAGCGTCGCCGGGACTAGCGGGATCCAACAGGGCTCCTACGAGCAGTACTTC
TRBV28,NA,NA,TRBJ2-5,CASGGIRETQYF,TGTGCCAGCGGGGGGATCCGGGAGACCCAGTACTTC
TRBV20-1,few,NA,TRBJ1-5,CSAGRGQPQHF,TGCAGTGCCGGGAGGGGGCAGCCCCAGCATTTT
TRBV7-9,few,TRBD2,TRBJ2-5,CASSPQGLAGWVETQYF,TGTGCCAGCAGCCCCCAAGGACTAGCGGGATGGGTAGAGACCCAGTACTTC
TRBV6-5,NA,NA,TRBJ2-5,CASSYSHGHYQETQYF,TGTGCCAGCAGTTACTCCCATGGACACTACCAAGAGACCCAGTACTTC
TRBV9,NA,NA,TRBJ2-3,CASSVGTGGDTQYF,TGTGCCAGCAGCGTAGGGACAGGAGGGGATACGCAGTATTTT
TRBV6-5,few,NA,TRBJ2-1,CASSYSRGGSYNEQFF,TGTGCCAGCAGTTACTCTAGGGGGGGCTCCTACAATGAGCAGTTCTTC
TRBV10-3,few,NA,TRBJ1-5,CAISDRWESNQPQHF,TGTGCCATCAGTGACCGGTGGGAGAGCAATCAGCCCCAGCATTTT
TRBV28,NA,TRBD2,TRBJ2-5,CASRRTGTSGVEETQYF,TGTGCCAGCAGGCGAACCGGGACTAGCGGGGTGGAGGAGACCCAGTACTTC
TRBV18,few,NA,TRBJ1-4,CASSPLGGSTNEKLFF,TGTGCCAGCTCACCCCTCGGGGGCTCGACTAATGAAAAACTGTTTTTT
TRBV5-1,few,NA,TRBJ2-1,CASSLLDNEQFF,TGCGCCAGCAGCTTGTTAGACAATGAGCAGTTCTTC
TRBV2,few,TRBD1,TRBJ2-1,CASSGDRAYNEQFF,TGTGCCAGCAGTGGGGACAGGGCTTACAATGAGCAGTTCTTC
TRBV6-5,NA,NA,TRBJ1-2,CASSFIDATYGYTF,TGTGCCAGCAGTTTCATCGACGCTACCTATGGCTACACCTTC
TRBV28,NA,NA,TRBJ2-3,CASRRDTQYF,TGTGCCAGCCGAAGGGATACGCAGTATTTT
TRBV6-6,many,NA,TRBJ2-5,CASSYQETQYF,TGTGCCAGCAGTTACCAAGAGACCCAGTACTTC
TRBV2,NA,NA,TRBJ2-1,CASGGEYNEQFF,TGTGCCAGCGGCGGGGAGTACAATGAGCAGTTCTTC
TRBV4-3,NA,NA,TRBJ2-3,CASSLQDPSTDTQYF,TGCGCCAGCAGCCTCCAGGATCCTAGCACAGATACGCAGTATTTT
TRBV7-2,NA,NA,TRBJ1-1,CASTLFTGTMNTEAFF,TGTGCCAGCACCCTTTTCACCGGGACAATGAACACTGAAGCTTTCTTT
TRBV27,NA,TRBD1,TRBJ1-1,CASSFTGGTEAFF,TGTGCCAGCAGTTTCACAGGGGGCACTGAAGCTTTCTTT
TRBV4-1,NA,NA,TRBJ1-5,CASSLSRLSARDQPQHF,TGCGCCAGCAGCCTTTCCCGCCTTTCGGCGCGGGATCAGCCCCAGCATTTT
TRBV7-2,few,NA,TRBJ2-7,CASSLDGGLYEQYF,TGTGCCAGCAGCTTAGATGGGGGCCTCTACGAGCAGTACTTC
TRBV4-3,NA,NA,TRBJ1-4,CASSQDGTGATNEKLFF,TGCGCCAGCAGCCAAGATGGGACCGGGGCAACTAATGAAAAACTGTTTTTT
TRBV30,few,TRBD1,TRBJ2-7,CAWTLGAGGYYEQYF,TGTGCCTGGACCCTAGGGGCAGGGGGTTACTACGAGCAGTACTTC
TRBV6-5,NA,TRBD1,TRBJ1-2,CASSWTGKDGYTF,TGTGCCAGCAGTTGGACAGGGAAGGATGGCTACACCTTC
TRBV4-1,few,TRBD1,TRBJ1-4,CASSPGQGPVKLFF,TGCGCCAGCAGCCCGGGACAGGGCCCCGTAAAACTGTTTTTT
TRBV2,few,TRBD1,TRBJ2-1,CASSGQGAYNEQFF,TGTGCCAGCAGCGGACAGGGGGCCTACAATGAGCAGTTCTTC
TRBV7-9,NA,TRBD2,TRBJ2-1,CASSLGWGSGSPGEQFF,TGTGCCAGCAGTCTAGGTTGGGGTAGCGGGAGTCCTGGCGAGCAGTTCTTC
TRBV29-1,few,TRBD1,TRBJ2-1,CSPTGASGSYNEQFF,TGCAGCCCGACAGGGGCCTCCGGCTCCTACAATGAGCAGTTCTTC
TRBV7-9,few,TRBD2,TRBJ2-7,CASSLSWQGGEQYF,TGTGCCAGCAGCCTTTCCTGGCAGGGAGGGGAGCAGTACTTC
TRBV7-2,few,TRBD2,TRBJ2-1,CASSWRWGTSNEQFF,TGTGCCAGCAGCTGGAGGTGGGGGACTAGCAATGAGCAGTTCTTC
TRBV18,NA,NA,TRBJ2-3,CASSPRQATDTQYF,TGTGCCAGCTCACCGCGACAGGCGACAGATACGCAGTATTTT
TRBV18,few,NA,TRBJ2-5,CASSQATEETQYF,TGTGCCAGCTCACAAGCTACCGAAGAGACCCAGTACTTC
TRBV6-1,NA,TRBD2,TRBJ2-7,CASGARELAVEQYF,TGTGCCAGTGGGGCTAGGGAACTAGCGGTCGAGCAGTACTTC
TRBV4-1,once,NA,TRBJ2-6,CASSQAGTGANVLTF,TGCGCCAGCAGCCAAGCGGGGACCGGGGCCAACGTCCTGACTTTC
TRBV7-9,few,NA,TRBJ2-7,CASSLAGPSYEQYF,TGTGCCAGCAGCCTTGCGGGGCCCTCCTACGAGCAGTACTTC
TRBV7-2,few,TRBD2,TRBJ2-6,CASSRSKSGGSGANVLTF,TGTGCCAGCAGCCGCTCCAAATCGGGGGGCTCTGGGGCCAACGTCCTGACTTTC